Each of the 25 T cell receptor beta chains below was sequenced from the same sample in a study of STAT3 mutations in large granular lymphocyte leukemia. Study-wide results and limits: At least one immunodominant TCR beta clonotype appeared in every T-cell large granular lymphocyte leukemia patient.

Only in-frame clones appear in the TCRdb table, and some are missing; sequencing was by immunoSEQ multiplex PCR. The table shows approximately 8,200 clones, with 85% to 90% occurring only once. The antigens of these receptors remain unknown. The sample taken for sequencing was peripheral blood mononuclear cells. These receptors originate from a man older than 75 with T-cell large granular lymphocyte leukemia. Some clones in this sample may be carry-over from other donors' samples.

CDR3 loop: CASSYDSNQPQHF. The CDR3 DNA sequence: TGTGCCAGCAGTTACGATAGCAATCAGCCCCAGCATTTT. The gene calls are TRBV6-6 and TRBJ1-5; D unclear. Trimming shortened V by 2 bases and J by 0 bases, and 2 bases separated the two germline ends. Germline loops: CDR1 MNHNY, CDR2 SVGAGI (reference sequence). The CDR3 runs 13 residues.

By share of the sample, this clone is medium-sized (0.01 to 0.1%). The rearrangement links TRBV5-5 to TRBJ1-2; 9 bases line up with TRBD1. V gave up 2 bases and J gave up 2 bases; unmatched junction bases: 4. Germline CDR1 reads SGHKS; CDR2 reads YYEKEE (reference sequence). This CDR3 spans 15 amino acids. The CDR3 spells CASSFRGQGNYGYTF. The DNA for the CDR3 is TGTGCCAGCAGCTTCCGGGGACAGGGAAACTATGGCTACACCTTC.

Comment on this clone: Other DNA sequences within the sample encode an identical CDR3. This sequence joins TRBV5-1 and TRBJ2-7; D possibly corresponds to TRBD1 (5 bases). CDR3 length equals 14 residues. Germline V gene lookup returns CDR1 SGHRS and CDR2 YFSETQ. Trimming left V 0 bases short and J 0 bases short, with 7 bases between. CDR3 DNA sequence: TGCGCCAGCAGCTTGGCGACAGACTCCTACGAGCAGTACTTC. Translated: CASSLATDSYEQYF.

J is TRBJ1-2 and V is TRBV30; D not certain. This CDR3 has 13 amino acids. The V end was cut by 0 bases, the J end by 2 bases, with 7 bases between. The germline gives CDR1 GTSNPN, CDR2 SVGIG (reference sequence). Here the CDR3 reads CAWSVRANYGYTF. CDR3 in DNA: TGTGCCTGGAGTGTACGGGCCAACTATGGCTACACCTTC. Combining the CDR3 with reference TRBV30 and TRBJ1-2 gives the whole variable domain SQTIHQWPATLVQPVGSPLSLECTVEGTSNPNLYWYRQAAGRGLQLLFYSVGIGQISSEVPQNLSASRPQDRQFILSSKKLLLSDSGFYLCAWSVRANYGYTFGSGTRLTVV.

This chain joins TRBV20-1 and TRBJ2-3; maybe TRBD2 (5 bases). Germline loops: CDR1 DFQATT, CDR2 SNEGSKA (reference sequence). Trimming removed 5 bases at V and 10 bases at J, with 10 bases between. This CDR3 is built from 10 residues. The CDR3 loop is CSAWRFAQYF. CDR3 DNA: TGCAGTGCTTGGAGGTTTGCGCAGTATTTT.

The rearrangement uses TRBV30 and TRBJ2-1, with D perhaps TRBD2 (5 bases). The CDR3 loop spans 13 amino acids. V lost 0 bases and J 15 bases, leaving 18 bases between the germline ends. The germline V gene encodes CDR1 GTSNPN and CDR2 SVGIG (reference sequence). In DNA, the CDR3 is TGTGCCTGGAGTGTACTAGGTAGGTCCCTCCCGTTCTTC. The encoded protein is CAWSVLGRSLPFF.

This clone was seen a single time. The gene calls are TRBV30 and TRBJ1-6; D unresolved. The V end was cut by 4 bases, the J end by 6 bases, with 22 bases between. The CDR3 runs 17 residues. From germline, CDR1 is GTSNPN and CDR2 SVGIG (reference sequence). This CDR3 reads CAWTGSRTFLFNSPLHF. CDR3 coding DNA: TGTGCCTGGACTGGCAGTAGGACCTTCTTATTTAATTCACCCCTCCACTTT.

The rearrangement links TRBV5-6 to TRBJ1-4; D gene unclear. Germline assignment: CDR1 SGHDT and CDR2 YYEEEE. This CDR3 spans 14 amino acids. V was shortened by 0 bases and J by 2 bases, with 5 bases between the two germline ends. The chain's CDR3 is CASSLAGTNEKLFF. For the CDR3, the DNA is TGTGCCAGCAGCTTGGCGGGTACTAATGAAAAACTGTTTTTT.

The chain carries TRBV4-1 and TRBJ2-7; TRBD2 is a possible D gene (6 bases). This CDR3 has 13 amino acids. The V gene lost 1 base and the J gene lost 6 bases, with 10 bases spanning the gap. Germline CDR1 is MGHRA and CDR2 is YSYEKL. In DNA form, the CDR3 reads TGCGCCAGCAGCCAAGGGGTCGGGAGCGAGCAGTACTTC. The encoded protein is CASSQGVGSEQYF.

J is TRBJ2-7 and V is TRBV5-1; no clear D. Per germline, CDR1 SGHRS and CDR2 YFSETQ. The CDR3 is made up of 14 amino acids. The V end lost 0 bases, the J end lost 2 bases, and 9 bases lay between the germline ends. CDR3 region: CASSLVWGPYEQYF. CDR3 bases: TGCGCCAGCAGCTTGGTTTGGGGTCCCTACGAGCAGTACTTC.

This sequence joins TRBV30 and TRBJ2-3; D ambiguous. CDR3 length: 10 residues. CDR1 GTSNPN and CDR2 SVGIG come from the germline V gene (reference sequence). V was cut by 8 bases and J by 7 bases, with 10 bases left in between. CDR3 sequence reads: CAAIANTQYF. The CDR3 DNA is TGTGCCGCCATCGCGAATACGCAGTATTTT.

This rearrangement joins TRBV11-1 to TRBJ1-2, with TRBD1 as a possible D gene (5 bases). Trimming took 5 bases from V and 4 from J, leaving 14 bases between them. Germline V gene data show CDR1 as SGHAT and CDR2 as FQDESV (reference sequence). This CDR3 has 14 amino acids. The CDR3 DNA sequence: TGTGCCAGCAGCCTCTCCCAGGGTGGCTATGGCTACACCTTC. This codes for CASSLSQGGYGYTF. Variable domain in full (rest from reference TRBV11-1 and TRBJ1-2): EAEVAQSPRYKITEKSQAVAFWCDPISGHATLYWYRQILGQGPELLVQFQDESVVDDSQLPKDRFSAERLKGVDSTLKIQPAELGDSAMYLCASSLSQGGYGYTFGSGTRLTVV.

This clone was detected once. The V and J genes are TRBV18 and TRBJ1-5; 8 bases agree with TRBD1. There are 16 residues in the CDR3. Losses at the gene ends were 3 bases for V and 7 bases for J; bases not matched to a gene: 11. The germline V gene has CDR1 KGHSH and CDR2 LQKENI. The CDR3 DNA reads TGTGCCAGCTCACCCCTCCCGGGACAGGTCGGACAGCCCCAGCATTTT. Translation: CASSPLPGQVGQPQHF.

The DNA of the CDR3 is TGTGCCAGCAGCTTAGGGGGCTATGGGGAAAAACTGTTTTTT. It is translated as CASSLGGYGEKLFF. The chain uses TRBV5-6 and TRBJ1-4; 7 nucleotides line up with TRBD1. Trimming removed 2 bases from V and 8 bases from J; junction bases left unmatched: 6. Per germline, CDR1 SGHDT and CDR2 YYEEEE. This CDR3 comprises 14 residues.

The count of this clone is one. The J gene is TRBJ1-5, the V gene TRBV19; 9 nucleotides line up with TRBD1. Germline CDR1 LNHDA, CDR2 SQIVND (reference sequence). The CDR3 has 15 amino acids. V lost 0 bases to trimming and J lost 6 bases; unmatched junction nucleotides: 3. CDR3: CASSIEGTGIQPQHF. In nucleotides, the CDR3 is TGTGCCAGTAGTATAGAGGGGACAGGGATTCAGCCCCAGCATTTT. Drawing the rest from reference TRBV19 and TRBJ1-5, the complete variable domain is DGGITQSPKYLFRKEGQNVTLSCEQNLNHDAMYWYRQDPGQGLRLIYYSQIVNDFQKGDIAEGYSVSREKKESFPLTVTSAQKNPTAFYLCASSIEGTGIQPQHFGDGTRLSIL.

The gene calls are TRBV6-5 and TRBJ1-1; weak D call: TRBD1 (5 bases). The CDR3 loop spans 15 amino acids. CDR1 is MNHEY, CDR2 SVGAGI, per germline. V was shortened by 0 bases and J by 0 bases, with 8 bases between the two germline ends. The CDR3 DNA reads TGTGCCAGCAGTTACTCAGGGGTGATGAACACTGAAGCTTTCTTT. Translation: CASSYSGVMNTEAFF.

This clone showed up just a few times. V and J are TRBV10-3 and TRBJ1-5, with D perhaps matching TRBD1 (5 bases). Trimming removed 10 bases at V and 3 bases at J, with 10 bases between. The length of the CDR3 is 12 residues. CDR1 ENHRY and CDR2 SYGVKD come from the germline V gene. The CDR3 reads CASWTPNQPQHF. DNA for the CDR3: TGTGCCAGCTGGACACCCAATCAGCCCCAGCATTTT.

The chain uses TRBV19 and TRBJ1-1; no reliable D call. There are 13 residues in the CDR3. Germline V CDR1 and CDR2: LNHDA, SQIVND (reference sequence). V gave up 5 bases and J gave up 6 bases, with 13 bases separating them. The CDR3 spells CASSAQEGAEAFF. The CDR3 DNA is TGTGCCAGTAGTGCTCAGGAAGGCGCTGAAGCTTTCTTT.

The CDR3 DNA sequence: TGTGCCATCAGTGACCCGGGACGGAGAACCAAAAACATTCAGTACTTC. Translated, it gives CAISDPGRRTKNIQYF. This chain connects TRBV10-3 to TRBJ2-4; D could derive from TRBD1 or TRBD2 (5 bases each). This CDR3 spans 16 amino acids. Trimming pared 3 bases from V and 2 bases from J, leaving 14 bases between. CDR1 ENHRY and CDR2 SYGVKD come from the germline V gene.

The V gene is TRBV4-2, the J gene TRBJ1-1; maybe TRBD1 (5 bases). Per the germline V gene, CDR1 is LGHNA and CDR2 is YNFKEQ. V was cut by 1 base and J by 3 bases, with 18 bases left in between. CDR3 size: 17 residues. The CDR3 region has the DNA TGTGCCAGCAGCCAAGGGGTAGTACCCGGGGGGGACACTGAAGCTTTCTTT. Its translation: CASSQGVVPGGDTEAFF.

The rearrangement links TRBV18 to TRBJ2-2; TRBD1 agrees at 7 bases. V lost 6 bases and J lost 5; bases outside the gene matches: 6. The CDR3 covers 14 residues. Germline lookup yields CDR1 KGHSH and CDR2 LQKENI. The CDR3 sequence: CASSVTGTTGELFF. The CDR3 DNA sequence: TGTGCCAGCTCCGTGACAGGGACAACCGGGGAGCTGTTTTTT.

The chain uses TRBV5-1 and TRBJ2-3; tentatively, D is TRBD1 or TRBD2 (5 bases each). CDR1 and CDR2 from the germline V gene are SGHRS and YFSETQ. CDR3 length: 14 amino acids. V was cut by 0 bases and J by 6 bases, with 11 bases left in between. CDR3 nucleotide sequence: TGCGCCAGCAGCTTGGTGGGGGACCACGATACGCAGTATTTT. Its protein product is CASSLVGDHDTQYF.

The CDR3 loop reads CASTRDYQETQYF. The CDR3 bases are TGTGCCAGCACCCGGGACTATCAAGAGACCCAGTACTTC. This sequence joins TRBV5-6 and TRBJ2-5; 7 nucleotides line up with TRBD2. Germline values: CDR1 SGHDT, CDR2 YYEEEE. Trimming at V came to 6 bases and at J to 2 bases, leaving 4 bases not matched to a gene. CDR3 size: 13 residues.

The V gene is TRBV5-4, the J gene TRBJ2-7; 7 bases are a match to TRBD1. The CDR3 length is 15 residues. Germline values: CDR1 SGHNT, CDR2 YYREEE (reference sequence). The V segment lost 2 bases and the J segment 4 bases; nucleotides outside the gene matches: 9. The CDR3 DNA reads TGTGCCAGCAGCTTAGAGGGGGCAGGCGTTTACGAGCAGTACTTC. Amino acid sequence: CASSLEGAGVYEQYF. Complete variable domain (other parts from reference TRBV5-4 and TRBJ2-7): ETGVTQSPTHLIKTRGQQVTLRCSSQSGHNTVSWYQQALGQGPQFIFQYYREEENGRGNFPPRFSGLQFPNYSSELNVNALELDDSALYLCASSLEGAGVYEQYFGPGTRLTVT.

The rearrangement joins TRBV30 to TRBJ2-7; D is possibly TRBD2 (7 bases). The V end was cut by 5 bases, the J end by 5 bases, with 16 bases between. The CDR3 contains 13 residues. Germline CDR1 is GTSNPN and CDR2 is SVGIG (reference sequence). CDR3 in amino acids: CAWSRGGENEQYF. CDR3 bases: TGTGCCTGGTCGAGGGGGGGTGAAAACGAGCAGTACTTC. Full variable domain (rest looked up from reference TRBV30 and TRBJ2-7): SQTIHQWPATLVQPVGSPLSLECTVEGTSNPNLYWYRQAAGRGLQLLFYSVGIGQISSEVPQNLSASRPQDRQFILSSKKLLLSDSGFYLCAWSRGGENEQYFGPGTRLTVT.